Described below is a single TCR beta chain sequence and its context. There is no known antigen for this receptor. Per-base qualities were not stored, and no clone one base away is much larger. The library was generated by RT-PCR. TCRdb lists the instrument as NextSeq 550. TCRdb reprocessed the public reads (quality trimming at Q25 with fastp, clone calling with MiXCR) and kept in-frame beta chains. Every distinct CDR3 protein forms one entry, paired with its most common genes and DNA. The sample has 150,000 to 200,000 distinct CDR3 sequences on record, around 28% of them singletons. Together, the top ten hold 3.2% of the sample. These data come from a study of patients and donors after allogeneic stem cell transplantation (dated by TCRdb to the early 2020s). Trimming costs V 5 bases and J 1 base, and their ends lie 17 bases apart. Reading from cysteine to phenylalanine, the CDR3 counts 16 amino acids. Of all the DNA, just the CDR3 is kept, 48 bases in frame from base 1. CDR1 and CDR2, looked up from the germline V gene, are SGHDN and FVKESK.

In this chain, TRBV14 is recombined with TRBJ2-5; the D region may be TRBD1 or TRBD2, each matching 5 bases equally. This clonotype was sampled from a human donor who was either an allogeneic HSCT recipient or a stem cell or donor lymphocyte infusion donor (not recorded which). It is not recorded whose cells these are; they may come from a transplant donor. Sequencing was performed on blood, either unsorted or a sorted T cell fraction (not recorded which). The DNA is as follows: TGTGCCAGCAGCAAGGCTTTCCGGGACCCCCAAGAGACCCAGTACTTC. The resulting protein is CASSKAFRDPQETQYF.